This TCR beta chain was obtained from a study of T cell changes during pregnancy in multiple sclerosis (dated by TCRdb to between 2018 and 2021). Background for the entire study: Changes in the T cell repertoire over the course of pregnancy were examined in this study in women with multiple sclerosis.

Library preparation employed the immunoSEQ multiplex PCR assay. In its TCRdb copy, this immuneACCESS table keeps in-frame sequences only and misses some clones. Where compared with another copy, unresolved V genes explain less than half of these, and the others have no known cause. Present in this sample are more than 25,000 clones, roughly 86% of which were seen just once. The ten most abundant clones make up approximately 8.7% of the sample. Notes on this clone: The antigen it binds to is not known. Per-base qualities were not stored, and no clone one base away is much larger.

Source: CD8+ T cells from peripheral blood mononuclear cells, taken in the first trimester of pregnancy. This TCR was recovered from a female donor with multiple sclerosis, enrolled in a pregnancy study.

The CDR3: CASSVAGVVTDTQYF. The DNA is TGTGCCAGCAGCGTAGCCGGGGTTGTCACAGATACGCAGTATTTT. The sequence joins TRBV9 to TRBJ2-3; perhaps TRBD2 is the D gene, with 5 bases matching. The CDR3 holds 15 amino acids from the cysteine to the phenylalanine. The only DNA kept is the CDR3, 45 bases in frame from the first base. V was cut back by 0 bases and J by 2 bases, leaving a gap of 10 bases between them. Per the germline V gene, SGDLS is the CDR1 and YYNGEE is the CDR2.